A single sample is the source of the 9 T cell receptor beta chains below, sequenced in a study of a mutant IDH1 vaccine in newly diagnosed glioma. Data came from immunoSEQ multiplex PCR; TCRdb stores just in-frame clones and leaves some out. In the table there are tens of thousands of clones, about three quarters of which are singletons. Stated time point: week 11, during vaccination. Every vaccination contained 300 ug of the mutant IDH1 20-mer peptide and was paired with topical imiquimod. What these receptors recognize is not known. The specimen comprised peripheral blood mononuclear cells (PBMCs), sampled from a glioma patient whose treatment included an IDH1 peptide vaccine. Receptors were obtained from a man in his late teens or twenties with glioma. Some clones in this sample may be carry-over from other donors' samples.

The V call is TRBV30, the J call TRBJ1-5; the D gene is possibly TRBD1 (6 bases). V lost 2 bases and J 4 bases, leaving 15 bases between the germline ends. Germline lookup yields CDR1 GTSNPN and CDR2 SVGIG (reference sequence). This CDR3 has 15 residues. The CDR3 DNA follows: TGTGCCTGGAGTTTTGCAGGGGCCTTAAATCAGCCCCAGCATTTT. Translating it yields CAWSFAGALNQPQHF.

The V gene is TRBV20-1, the J gene TRBJ2-5, with D hard to call. The germline V and J ends were trimmed by 5 bases and 8 bases, with 9 bases remaining between them. The CDR3 has 10 amino acids. Germline V gene lookup returns CDR1 DFQATT and CDR2 SNEGSKA (reference sequence). CDR3 sequence reads: CSAPRLTQYF. The CDR3 DNA sequence: TGCAGTGCTCCCCGACTTACCCAGTACTTC.

The chain has TRBV10-3 and TRBJ2-2, with 8 bases aligning to TRBD2. From germline, CDR1 is ENHRY and CDR2 SYGVKD. CDR3 length: 18 residues. V lost 6 bases, J lost 5 bases, and 17 bases stayed unmatched. CDR3: CAISFPPTRAGDTGELFF. CDR3 nucleotides: TGTGCCATCAGCTTCCCTCCGACTAGAGCGGGAGATACCGGGGAGCTGTTTTTT.

The chain carries TRBV2 and TRBJ2-1; 10 bases map to TRBD2. Germline V lookup: CDR1 SNHLY, CDR2 FYNNEI. Unmatched junction bases numbered 4, after V lost 6 bases and J lost 5 bases. This CDR3 contains 14 residues. The CDR3 here is CASRRGLANNEQFF. The CDR3 coding sequence is TGTGCCAGCAGAAGGGGACTAGCGAACAATGAGCAGTTCTTC. Full variable domain (missing parts from reference TRBV2 and TRBJ2-1): EPEVTQTPSHQVTQMGQEVILRCVPISNHLYFYWYRQILGQKVEFLVSFYNNEISEKSEIFDDQFSVERPDGSNFTLKIRSTKLEDSAMYFCASRRGLANNEQFFGPGTRLTVL.

This sequence joins TRBV5-1 and TRBJ2-7; the D gene could be TRBD1 or TRBD2 (6 bases each). V lost 5 bases and J 4 bases, leaving 19 bases between the germline ends. The CDR3 is made up of 15 amino acids. Germline lookup yields CDR1 SGHRS and CDR2 YFSETQ. CDR3 coding DNA: TGCGCCAGCAGTAGGCTAGGAGGGGGGCTTTACGAGCAGTACTTC. Residues: CASSRLGGGLYEQYF. The whole variable domain, remainder taken from reference TRBV5-1 and TRBJ2-7, is KAGVTQTPRYLIKTRGQQVTLSCSPISGHRSVSWYQQTPGQGLQFLFEYFSETQRNKGNFPGRFSGRQFSNSRSEMNVSTLELGDSALYLCASSRLGGGLYEQYFGPGTRLTVT.

The rearrangement links TRBV14 to TRBJ2-7; D call uncertain. The germline V gene encodes CDR1 SGHDN and CDR2 FVKESK. There are 15 residues in the CDR3. V lost 2 bases and J lost 4, with 15 bases in between. The CDR3 is CASSQTGAMGYEQYF. CDR3 DNA: TGTGCCAGCAGCCAAACTGGAGCTATGGGATACGAGCAGTACTTC.

This clone ranks as medium-sized. CDR3: CASSLYTGAPSNYGYTF. In DNA form, the CDR3 reads TGTGCCAGCAGTTTATACACAGGGGCCCCCTCTAACTATGGCTACACCTTC. The V call is TRBV28, the J call TRBJ1-2; 7 bases fit TRBD1. Germline values: CDR1 MDHEN, CDR2 SYDVKM. J gave up 0 bases and V 1 base, and 8 bases lay outside the gene matches. This CDR3 is built from 17 residues.

This clone was seen a few times. V usage is TRBV14 and J usage is TRBJ1-1, with D perhaps matching TRBD1 (5 bases). Germline V lookup: CDR1 SGHDN, CDR2 FVKESK. The CDR3 sequence is 15 residues long. The V end lost 4 bases, the J end lost 1 base, and 13 bases lay between the germline ends. CDR3 nucleotide sequence: TGTGCCAGCAGCCGAGGGGCAGGAAGGAACACTGAAGCTTTCTTT. Translation gives CASSRGAGRNTEAFF.

The chain combines TRBV6-4 with TRBJ2-1; 11 bases line up with TRBD2. CDR1 is MRHNA, CDR2 SNTAGT, per germline. The CDR3 runs to 15 residues. V was clipped by 5 bases and J by 7 bases; unmatched bases: 7. In nucleotides, the CDR3 is TGTGCCAGCAGTAAGGATAGCGGGAGGGCTAATGAGCAGTTCTTC. Its translation is CASSKDSGRANEQFF.